The 16 T cell receptor beta chains below all came from one sample that was sequenced in a study of cytomegalovirus exposure and HLA in healthy donors. TCRdb's copy holds only in-frame clones and misses some; the assay was immunoSEQ multiplex PCR. This sample carries over 200,000 clones, roughly 84% of them seen once, and the ten largest clones take about 2%. Sequencing input: PBMCs. The receptors here all came from a young woman in good health and CMV-seropositive.

This clone was found once. This chain uses TRBV2 with TRBJ1-2; weak D call: TRBD1 (5 bases). Germline values: CDR1 SNHLY, CDR2 FYNNEI. The germline V and J ends were trimmed by 3 bases and 8 bases, with 16 bases remaining between them. The CDR3 sequence is 14 residues long. The CDR3 spells CASSETGTPGGYTF. CDR3 DNA sequence: TGTGCCAGCAGTGAGACCGGGACTCCGGGGGGCTACACCTTC.

This clone has just a few counts. DNA of the CDR3: TGTGCCAGCACCTCAGGGAACACTGAAGCTTTCTTT. This encodes CASTSGNTEAFF. This sequence joins TRBV21-1 and TRBJ1-1; TRBD1, the D gene given by the table, was not confirmed from the DNA. TRBV21-1 corresponds to a pseudogene. The length of the CDR3 is 12 residues.

This sequence joins TRBV6-6 and TRBJ2-2; 7 nucleotides agree with TRBD1. V dropped 2 bases and J dropped 6; count of bases not matched to a gene: 6. Per germline, CDR1 MNHNY and CDR2 SVGAGI (reference sequence). The CDR3 extends over 15 amino acids. CDR3 coding DNA: TGTGCCAGCAGTTACAACCGGCAGGGGGCCGGGGAGCTGTTTTTT. Translated, it gives CASSYNRQGAGELFF.

The chain employs TRBV4-2 and TRBJ2-3; D possibly corresponds to TRBD2 (6 bases). Between the trimmed V and J ends, which lost 0 bases and 6 bases, there was a span of 10 bases. The CDR3 extends over 14 amino acids. Germline values: CDR1 LGHNA, CDR2 YNFKEQ. The CDR3 spells CASSQDPGRDTQYF. As DNA, the CDR3 is TGTGCCAGCAGCCAAGACCCAGGGAGGGATACGCAGTATTTT.

V is TRBV9 and J is TRBJ2-7, with 10 bases fitting TRBD2. The CDR3 consists of 15 residues. The germline V gene encodes CDR1 SGDLS and CDR2 YYNGEE. J was trimmed by 2 bases and V by 2 bases; bases with no gene match: 4. The CDR3 sequence: CASSVTSGTTYEQYF. The CDR3 nucleotides are TGTGCCAGCAGCGTCACTAGCGGGACAACCTACGAGCAGTACTTC. The variable domain in full, with the rest retrieved from reference TRBV9 and TRBJ2-7, is DSGVTQTPKHLITATGQRVTLRCSPRSGDLSVYWYQQSLDQGLQFLIQYYNGEERAKGNILERFSAQQFPDLHSELNLSSLELGDSALYFCASSVTSGTTYEQYFGPGTRLTVT.

This chain joins TRBV7-6 and TRBJ1-5; 9 bases line up with TRBD1. CDR1 is SGHVS and CDR2 is FNYEAQ in the germline V gene. The CDR3 covers 15 residues. V trimming: 4 bases; J trimming: 6 bases; junction bases outside the gene matches: 7. CDR3 protein: CASSSSGTGIQPQHF. The CDR3 DNA reads as TGTGCCAGCAGCTCATCCGGGACAGGGATTCAGCCCCAGCATTTT. Filled out from reference TRBV7-6 and TRBJ1-5, the complete variable domain reads GAGVSQSPRYKVTKRGQDVALRCDPISGHVSLYWYRQALGQGPEFLTYFNYEAQQDKSGLPNDRFSAERPEGSISTLTIQRTEQRDSAMYRCASSSSGTGIQPQHFGDGTRLSIL.

The gene calls are TRBV6-1 and TRBJ1-1; D perhaps matches TRBD1 (5 bases). Trimming pared 4 bases from V and 1 base from J, leaving 7 bases between. The CDR3 consists of 13 residues. The V gene's germline CDR1 is MNHNS and CDR2 SASEGT. In DNA form, the CDR3 reads TGTGCCAGCAGTGGAAGGGGGAACACTGAAGCTTTCTTT. Protein: CASSGRGNTEAFF.

The chain is built from TRBV30 and TRBJ2-7, with 7 nucleotides matching TRBD2. The CDR3 runs 14 residues. Germline V gives CDR1 GTSNPN, CDR2 SVGIG (reference sequence). V was clipped by 3 bases and J by 5 bases; unmatched bases: 10. The CDR3 region is CAWRGGRALDEQYF. The CDR3 region has the DNA TGTGCCTGGAGGGGGGGGAGGGCCCTTGACGAGCAGTACTTC.

The V call is TRBV4-1, the J call TRBJ1-1; D unclear. From germline, CDR1 is MGHRA and CDR2 YSYEKL. The CDR3 has 15 amino acids. V was shortened by 1 base and J by 1 base, with 10 bases between the two germline ends. The CDR3 loop is CASSQGLFKNTEAFF. For the CDR3, the DNA is TGCGCCAGCAGCCAAGGGCTCTTTAAGAACACTGAAGCTTTCTTT.

The chain joins TRBV10-2 to TRBJ2-7; 8 bases match TRBD1. The CDR3 covers 16 residues. V lost 3 bases to trimming and J lost 3 bases; unmatched junction nucleotides: 10. CDR1 and CDR2 from the germline V gene are WSHSY and SAAADI. CDR3 sequence (DNA): TGCGCCAGCAGTGACCCGACAGGGGAAAAGGGCTACGAGCAGTACTTC. As protein: CASSDPTGEKGYEQYF.

Here the CDR3 DNA reads TGTGCCAGCAGTCCGCTCGTTATGGGGGGCTATGGCTACACCTTC. Translation: CASSPLVMGGYGYTF. This sequence joins TRBV27 and TRBJ1-2; a weak D match, TRBD1 (5 bases). The CDR3 is made up of 15 amino acids. V was trimmed by 5 bases and J by 4 bases, leaving 17 bases between them. Germline V gene data show CDR1 as MNHEY and CDR2 as SMNVEV (reference sequence).

Note on this clone: The junction and the germline gene differ at one end; a read error may be behind it. The rearrangement uses TRBV20-1 and TRBJ2-7, with D perhaps TRBD1 (6 bases). The germline CDR1 and CDR2 sequences are DFQATT and SNEGSKA (reference sequence). This CDR3 spans 11 amino acids. The CDR3 reads CSARVTQGFEF. The DNA for the CDR3 is TGCAGTGCTAGAGTTACACAGGGTTTCGAATTC.

J is TRBJ2-1 and V is TRBV9; 7 nucleotides match TRBD1. Germline CDR1 reads SGDLS; CDR2 reads YYNGEE. J was trimmed by 0 bases and V by 0 bases; bases with no gene match: 6. This CDR3 comprises 17 residues. The CDR3 loop reads CASSVDGTVNSYNEQFF. CDR3 DNA: TGTGCCAGCAGCGTAGACGGGACAGTGAACTCCTACAATGAGCAGTTCTTC. The complete variable domain, with remaining parts taken from reference TRBV9 and TRBJ2-1, reads DSGVTQTPKHLITATGQRVTLRCSPRSGDLSVYWYQQSLDQGLQFLIQYYNGEERAKGNILERFSAQQFPDLHSELNLSSLELGDSALYFCASSVDGTVNSYNEQFFGPGTRLTVL.

J is TRBJ1-2 and V is TRBV6-5; tentative D call: TRBD1 (5 bases). Germline V lookup: CDR1 MNHEY, CDR2 SVGAGI. The V end was cut by 2 bases, the J end by 6 bases, with 16 bases between. The CDR3 has 15 amino acids. Here the CDR3 reads CASSYHPRGGNGYTF. The CDR3 coding sequence is TGTGCCAGCAGTTACCACCCGAGGGGAGGCAATGGCTACACCTTC.

The genes are TRBV4-1 and TRBJ2-2; tentative D call: TRBD2 (6 bases). The germline CDR1 and CDR2 sequences are MGHRA and YSYEKL. This CDR3 spans 14 amino acids. Trimming removed 4 bases at V and 6 bases at J, with 12 bases between. In DNA form, the CDR3 reads TGCGCCAGCAGCCTCCGGGACTGGGCCGGGGAGCTGTTTTTT. It yields the protein CASSLRDWAGELFF.

The chain recombines TRBV12-5 with TRBJ2-1; no clear D. The CDR3 extends over 13 amino acids. The V gene's germline CDR1 is LGHNT and CDR2 FRNRAP. The V and J ends lost 1 base and 9 bases respectively, with 10 bases between them. CDR3: CASGLAGSSEQFF. CDR3 bases: TGTGCTAGTGGTTTGGCCGGTTCGAGTGAGCAGTTCTTC.